These T cell receptor beta chains were read from a single sample in a study of blood T cell repertoires in COVID-19. Clones were sequenced by immunoSEQ multiplex PCR, and TCRdb holds only the in-frame ones, with some missing. This table holds around 300,000 clones, 70% to 90% found once. Sequences were obtained from PBMCs or T cells enriched from blood (not recorded which). The source of these receptors is a woman in her twenties or thirties who had recovered from COVID-19. Each CDR3 is given with its conserved first and last residue. A D gene is named only where the DNA matches it firmly. A row's size may be missing; if present it is once, few, many or a size class.

>-|TRBJ2-2|TRBV2|-
TGTGCCAGCAGCGAGGTCGGGAGCGGGGAGCTGTTTTTT
CASSEVGSGELFF
>-|TRBJ2-7|TRBV30|TRBD2
TGTGCCTGGAGTAAACTAGCGGGATACGAGCAGTACTTC
CAWSKLAGYEQYF
>-|TRBJ1-1|TRBV14|TRBD1
TGTGCCAGCAGCCAAGATCGAGACTGGACAGGATCTAACACTGAAGCTTTCTTT
CASSQDRDWTGSNTEAFF
>once|TRBJ2-7|TRBV6-5|-
TGTGCCAGCAGACCCGGACAAGCCCTCTACGAGCAGTACTTC
CASRPGQALYEQYF
>-|TRBJ2-3|TRBV27|TRBD1
TGTGCCAGCAGCCTTAGGGCGGACAGGACCACAGATACGCAGTATTTT
CASSLRADRTTDTQYF
>-|TRBJ2-1|TRBV27|TRBD2
TGTGCCAGCAGTTTATCGGCTAGCGGGCCTCAGCAGTTCTTC
CASSLSASGPQQFF
>-|TRBJ2-5|TRBV7-7|TRBD1
TGTGCTAGCAGCTCGGGACAGGGGGGCTTGACGCAAGAGACCCAGTACTTC
CASSSGQGGLTQETQYF
>-|TRBJ1-2|TRBV7-2|-
TGTGCCAGCAGCTTACGAGTCTCTGGCTACACCTTC
CASSLRVSGYTF
>-|TRBJ1-5|TRBV11-3|TRBD1
TGTGCCAGCAGCTTGGGGACAGGGGCTTGCAATCAGCCCCAGCATTTT
CASSLGTGACNQPQHF
>few|TRBJ1-1|TRBV5-5|-
TGTGCCAGCAGCTTACCATCAGACACTGAAGCTTTCTTT
CASSLPSDTEAFF
>-|TRBJ2-2|TRBV7-2|TRBD2
TGTGCCAGTATGACGACTAGCGGGGGGGCCGGGGAGCTGTTTTTT
CASMTTSGGAGELFF
>-|TRBJ1-1|TRBV11-2|-
TGTGCCAGCAGCTTCAGGCAGATGAACACTGAAGCTTTCTTT
CASSFRQMNTEAFF
>-|TRBJ1-5|TRBV27|TRBD1
TGTGCCAGCCGGACAGGAGGCAATCAGCCCCAGCATTTT
CASRTGGNQPQHF
>-|TRBJ1-1|TRBV15|-
TGTGCCACCAGCAGAGCCCTGGGGCGGTTTTTTATGAACACTGAAGCTTTCTTT
CATSRALGRFFMNTEAFF
>-|TRBJ1-1|TRBV28|-
TGTGCCAGCAGACCTTCGTGGGGGGTTGAAGCTTTCTTT
CASRPSWGVEAFF
>-|TRBJ2-1|TRBV25-1|-
TGTGCCAGCATCGACGGCGGGTTGGACAATGAGCAGTTCTTC
CASIDGGLDNEQFF
>-|TRBJ2-1|TRBV27|TRBD1
TGTGCCAGCAGTTTATCGATCCAGGGGGCTATGAATGAGCAGTTCTTC
CASSLSIQGAMNEQFF
>-|TRBJ2-3|TRBV11-3|TRBD2
TGTGCCAGCAGCCCCTTGGGGCTAGCGGGGGGGCTTTCAGATACGCAGTATTTT
CASSPLGLAGGLSDTQYF
>-|TRBJ1-1|TRBV6-6|TRBD1
TGTGCCAGCACTATCCGGACAGGGTTAGGCACTGAAGCTTTCTTT
CASTIRTGLGTEAFF
>-|TRBJ2-5|TRBV7-9|TRBD2
TGTGCCAGCAGCTTCGGGGGGGCCCGGGAGACCCAGTACTTC
CASSFGGARETQYF
>-|TRBJ1-5|TRBV2|-
TGTGCCAGCAGTGGTGGGGCAGGCTACCAGCCCCAGCATTTT
CASSGGAGYQPQHF
>-|TRBJ2-1|TRBV28|TRBD2
TGTGCCAGCAGTTTAGGCCAACTAGCGGGAGTTTATGACAATGAGCAGTTCTTC
CASSLGQLAGVYDNEQFF
>-|TRBJ2-7|TRBV7-9|TRBD2
TGTGCCAGCAGCTTCAGCGGGACCCCCTACGAGCAGTACTTC
CASSFSGTPYEQYF
>-|TRBJ1-1|TRBV14|-
TGTGCCAGCAGCCCTCTGATTAGCACTGAAGCTTTCTTT
CASSPLISTEAFF
>-|TRBJ1-5|TRBV12-3/TRBV12-4|-
TGTGCCAGCAGTTTCGGGGGAGGGCAGCCCCAGCATTTT
CASSFGGGQPQHF
>-|TRBJ1-1|TRBV6-6|TRBD1
TGTGCCAGCAGTTATTCTTACAGGGGGCCGAACACTGAAGCTTTCTTT
CASSYSYRGPNTEAFF
>-|TRBJ2-1|TRBV27|-
TGTGCCAGCAGTTTCATCAAGGGGCTAGGGGGCAATGAGCAGTTCTTC
CASSFIKGLGGNEQFF
>-|TRBJ1-1|TRBV4-1|-
TGCGCCAGCAGCCGAGAACAAGACACTGAAGCTTTCTTT
CASSREQDTEAFF
>-|TRBJ1-1|TRBV4-1|-
TGCGCCAGCAGTGACTTCGCTGAAGCTTTCTTT
CASSDFAEAFF
>many|TRBJ2-1|TRBV7-9|TRBD1
TGTGCCAGCAGCTTAAGGGGACAGGGGGCGGTGGGTGAGCAGTTCTTC
CASSLRGQGAVGEQFF
>-|TRBJ1-2|TRBV6-5|TRBD1
TGTGCCAGCAACATCAGGGGGCGCGGGGACTATGGCTACACCTTC
CASNIRGRGDYGYTF
>-|TRBJ2-3|TRBV18|TRBD2
TGTGCCAGCTCAATACTTAGCGGGGGGGCCCGAGATACGCAGTATTTT
CASSILSGGARDTQYF
>-|TRBJ1-2|TRBV2|TRBD1
TGTGCCAGCAGTGGACAGGGGGAGAACTATGGCTACACCTTC
CASSGQGENYGYTF
>-|TRBJ1-6|TRBV19|TRBD1
TGTGCCAGTACTTCGACAGGGCCGAGCTCCTATAATTCACCCCTCCACTTT
CASTSTGPSSYNSPLHF
>-|TRBJ1-2|TRBV4-1|-
TGCGCCAGCAGCCAAGGAACAGATTTATATGGCTACACCTTC
CASSQGTDLYGYTF
>-|TRBJ2-1|TRBV10-3|TRBD1
TGTGCCATCAGTGAGTTGCCCGGGACAGGGGTCAATGAGCAGTTCTTC
CAISELPGTGVNEQFF
>-|TRBJ1-2|TRBV9|-
TGTGCCAGCAGAAGGAGTGATGGCTACACCTTC
CASRRSDGYTF
>-|TRBJ1-1|TRBV5-1|-
TGCGCCAGCAGCCTGGACAGCTTGAACACTGAAGCTTTCTTT
CASSLDSLNTEAFF
>-|TRBJ1-1|TRBV11-2|-
TGTGCCAGCAGCTTATTAGGGGCAGGCTACATGAACACTGAAGCTTTCTTT
CASSLLGAGYMNTEAFF
>-|TRBJ1-2|TRBV28|-
TGTGCCAGCAGTTTAAGTCCCACAGAAGTTAACTATGGCTACACCTTC
CASSLSPTEVNYGYTF
>once|TRBJ2-5|TRBV5-1|-
TGCGCCAGCAGCTTCGGGGGAGGAGAGACCCAGTACTTC
CASSFGGGETQYF